One sample yielded the 8 T cell receptor beta chains listed below, sequenced in a study of tumor-infiltrating lymphocytes in primary liver carcinoma (dated by TCRdb to between 2016 and 2019). TRIzol reagent was used to extract blood RNA from unsorted whole blood, while the DNeasy Blood & Tissue kit provided the germline DNA. Data came from an Illumina HiSeq 2500. Starting from roughly 540 ng total RNA, TCRbeta-specific cDNA was produced by reverse transcription with a constant-region primer and ProtoScript II reverse transcriptase. Three nested multiplex PCR rounds, following a slightly modified ARM-PCR procedure, were used to build the TCRbeta libraries. Multiplex TRBV1-TRBV30 forward primers and a Cbeta reverse primer were used in the first two PCR rounds, each of which was run for around 10 cycles. Clones were called with MiXCR by TCRdb after fastp trimmed the public reads at Q25, and only in-frame beta chains were retained. Identical CDR3 protein sequences are pooled into one entry, listed with their most common genes and DNA. For this sample there are approximately 300,000 distinct CDR3 sequences; about 60% appear just once. The top ten constitute roughly 9% of the sample.

The sample comprised peripheral blood. The receptors shown here come from a man aged 35 to 55 with primary liver carcinoma and hepatitis B virus infection.

This clonotype was seen a few times. The chain has TRBV7-9 and TRBJ2-4; D is uncertain. CDR3 size: 15 residues. Trimming took off 10 bases at V and 7 bases at J, with 23 bases between the two ends. Germline CDR1 SEHNR, CDR2 FQNEAQ (reference sequence). The CDR3 DNA sequence: TGTGCCACCCGACCCCCGGCCAGCCTTAATAACATTCAGTACTTC. It specifies CATRPPASLNNIQYF.

V gene TRBV7-9 combines with J gene TRBJ2-1; TRBD2 aligns across 9 bases. With V trimmed by 1 base and J by 5 bases, 6 bases remained unmatched. Germline CDR1 SEHNR, CDR2 FQNEAQ (reference sequence). This CDR3 contains 16 residues. CDR3 region: CASSLGLAGTHNEQFF. CDR3 DNA sequence: TGTGCCAGCAGCTTAGGGCTAGCGGGAACTCACAATGAGCAGTTCTTC.

In the case of this clonotype: At one boundary the junction diverges from the germline segment, which might be a read error. This rearrangement joins TRBV19 to TRBJ2-7; 8 bases are a match to TRBD2. Germline CDR1 and CDR2: LNHDA and SQIVND (reference sequence). The CDR3 totals 14 residues. As DNA, the CDR3 is TGTGCTAGTAATCGAAGAGGGAGCGGGGGATTGCAGTACTTC. Amino acids: CASNRRGSGGLQYF.

Turning to this clonotype: A single base separates this from a much larger clone, so it may be a read error. This is likely a read error, given that the CDR3 carries no conserved phenylalanine or tryptophan at its end. The chain has TRBV5-5 and TRBJ2-7; 8 nucleotides line up with TRBD1. CDR3 length equals 14 residues. The germline CDR1 and CDR2 sequences are SGHKS and YYEKEE (reference sequence). After removal of 5 bases from V and 3 bases from J, the junction contained 7 bases not matched to a gene. The CDR3 region has the DNA TGTGCCAGCAGACTGACAGGGGTTCACTACGAGCAGTACCTC. It codes for CASRLTGVHYEQYL.

A word on this clonotype: A much bigger clone sits one base away, suggesting this may be a read error. The rearrangement uses TRBV12-3 or TRBV12-4 and TRBJ2-7; D ambiguous. This CDR3 is built from 14 residues. Trimming took off 1 base at V and 1 base at J, with 8 bases between the two ends. CDR3 loop: CASSLVCRSYEQYF. The CDR3 DNA sequence: TGTGCCAGCAGTTTAGTGTGCAGATCCTACGAGCAGTACTTC.

This clonotype was seen a few times. The chain carries TRBV2 and TRBJ1-6, with D possibly being TRBD1 (6 bases). The CDR3 sequence is 16 residues long. Germline CDR1 reads SNHLY; CDR2 reads FYNNEI. With 5 bases removed from V and 9 bases from J, the gap between germline ends came to 20 bases. The CDR3 DNA reads TGTGCCAGCAGTTCACGGGGGCAGGGAAGGGGTTCACCCCTCCACTTT. Translated, it gives CASSSRGQGRGSPLHF.

This clonotype was recorded at least ten times. This rearrangement joins TRBV6-1 to TRBJ1-6, with 9 bases identical to TRBD1. Looked up from germline, CDR1 is MNHNS and CDR2 is SASEGT. The CDR3 has 15 amino acids. V lost 6 bases, J lost 9 bases, and 9 bases stayed unmatched. CDR3 sequence (DNA): TGTGCCAGCAGGGCACCGGGACAGGGAGGTTCACCCCTCCACTTT. Translation gives CASRAPGQGGSPLHF.

V gene TRBV7-8 combines with J gene TRBJ2-5; 10 nucleotides agree with TRBD1. The germline V gene encodes CDR1 SGHVS and CDR2 FQNEAQ. The CDR3 covers 17 residues. After removal of 1 base from V and 5 bases from J, the junction contained 10 bases not matched to a gene. The CDR3 here is CASSLDRDRGRIETQYF. CDR3 nucleotides: TGTGCCAGCAGCTTAGACCGGGACAGGGGTAGAATTGAGACCCAGTACTTC.